Each of the 27 T cell receptor beta chains below was sequenced from the same sample in a study of beta chain features in type 1 diabetes. Study-wide points: A moderate, significant TCRB CDR3 shortening appeared in type 1 diabetes across four CD4+ subsets.

The isolated RNA, all of it, was reverse transcribed, so expressed TCRB transcripts were what got sequenced. Repertoires were generated with immunoSEQ multiplex PCR, while TCRdb's copy carries only in-frame clones and drops some. The sample includes some 160,000 clones, approximately 9.1% of them seen just once. These receptors' antigens are unknown. Material for sequencing was central memory CD4+ T cells from blood. These receptors were taken from a woman under 40 with type 1 diabetes.

This clone was seen a few times. This sequence joins TRBV4-1 and TRBJ1-2, with 8 bases aligning to TRBD1. Losses at the gene ends were 3 bases for V and 7 bases for J; bases not matched to a gene: 19. Germline CDR1 is MGHRA and CDR2 is YSYEKL. CDR3 length equals 18 residues. The CDR3 spells CASSHLIPLGQGARGYTF. The DNA of the CDR3 is TGCGCCAGCAGCCACCTCATTCCGCTCGGGCAGGGGGCTCGTGGCTACACCTTC.

The rearrangement joins TRBV30 to TRBJ1-1; TRBD1 might be the D (6 bases). The CDR3 has 16 residues. Trimming left V 0 bases short and J 7 bases short, with 21 bases between. The germline CDR1 and CDR2 sequences are GTSNPN and SVGIG (reference sequence). CDR3 loop: CAWSVPQGGPTGEAFF. CDR3 bases: TGTGCCTGGAGTGTACCCCAAGGAGGACCGACAGGTGAAGCTTTCTTT.

The chain recombines TRBV28 with TRBJ1-1; 9 bases match TRBD1. The CDR3 runs 18 residues. Germline-derived CDR1 and CDR2 are MDHEN and SYDVKM. The ends lost 6 bases at V and 5 bases at J; junction bases unmatched: 19. CDR3 sequence: CASSPVYRTGARGTEAFF. The CDR3 DNA follows: TGTGCCAGCAGCCCGGTGTATAGGACAGGGGCGCGGGGGACTGAAGCTTTCTTT.

The chain joins TRBV27 to TRBJ1-4, with 7 bases that match TRBD1. CDR1 MNHEY and CDR2 SMNVEV come from the germline V gene (reference sequence). This CDR3 has 15 residues. V trimming: 3 bases; J trimming: 5 bases; junction bases outside the gene matches: 6. The CDR3 nucleotides read TGTGCCAGCAGTTTTGGGCCGGGACAGAATGAAAAACTGTTTTTT. Translated: CASSFGPGQNEKLFF.

V is TRBV6-1 and J is TRBJ2-7; TRBD2 aligns across 7 bases. CDR1 MNHNS and CDR2 SASEGT come from the germline V gene. Trimming at V came to 9 bases and at J to 0 bases, leaving 11 bases not matched to a gene. The CDR3 covers 15 residues. CDR3 region: CASQRLADDSYEQYF. Written as DNA, the CDR3 is TGTGCCAGTCAACGTCTAGCGGACGACTCCTACGAGCAGTACTTC.

In this sample, this clone turned up a few times. This CDR3 reads CASSQDGGTQETQYF. The DNA of the CDR3 is TGCGCCAGCAGCCAAGATGGGGGGACTCAAGAGACCCAGTACTTC. This chain connects TRBV4-1 to TRBJ2-5, with D tentatively TRBD2 (6 bases). Per the germline V gene, CDR1 is MGHRA and CDR2 is YSYEKL. Trimming took off 0 bases at V and 2 bases at J, with 10 bases between the two ends. CDR3 length equals 15 residues.

In its sample, this clone was seen many times. An end of the junction differs from the germline gene, which may be a read error. At the DNA level, this CDR3 is encoded by other sequences in the same sample as well. The chain combines TRBV29-1 with TRBJ2-1; TRBD2 matches at 12 bases. The CDR3 length is 15 residues. CDR1 and CDR2 from the germline V gene are SQVTM and ANQGSEA. The CDR3 region has the DNA TGCAGCGTCGAAGGACTAGCGGGAATATACAATGAGCAGTTCTTC. Translating it yields CSVEGLAGIYNEQFF.

A few counts support this clone. The chain joins TRBV4-2 to TRBJ2-1, with 16 bases lining up with TRBD2. The V segment lost 3 bases and the J segment 7 bases; nucleotides outside the gene matches: 3. CDR3 length equals 16 residues. CDR1 LGHNA and CDR2 YNFKEQ come from the germline V gene. This CDR3 reads CASSQEGLAGGNEQFF. Here the CDR3 DNA reads TGTGCCAGCAGCCAGGAGGGACTAGCGGGAGGGAATGAGCAGTTCTTC.

The J gene is TRBJ2-1, the V gene TRBV30; 8 bases line up with TRBD1. Germline-derived CDR1 and CDR2 are GTSNPN and SVGIG (reference sequence). V lost 0 bases, J lost 2 bases, and 3 bases stayed unmatched. This CDR3 is built from 15 residues. In nucleotides, the CDR3 is TGTGCCTGGAGTGTACTGGACAGGGCCTACAATGAGCAGTTCTTC. Residues: CAWSVLDRAYNEQFF.

This clone appeared a few times. This sequence joins TRBV20-1 and TRBJ2-1; possible D gene TRBD2, 6 bases. This CDR3 is 11 amino acids long. Between the trimmed V and J ends, which lost 5 bases and 9 bases, there was a span of 11 bases. Germline V gives CDR1 DFQATT, CDR2 SNEGSKA (reference sequence). The CDR3 nucleotides read TGCAGTGCTTACCGCGGGGTTGAGCAGTTCTTC. Amino acids: CSAYRGVEQFF.

The gene calls are TRBV9 and TRBJ2-5, with a weak D call TRBD2 (5 bases). Germline CDR1 and CDR2: SGDLS and YYNGEE. This CDR3 has 13 residues. V shed 0 bases and J shed 5 bases, with 8 bases lying between them. CDR3 region: CASSVVAWETQYF. The DNA for the CDR3 is TGTGCCAGCAGCGTAGTAGCGTGGGAGACCCAGTACTTC.

The chain has TRBV30 and TRBJ1-4; 10 nucleotides align to TRBD1. V was clipped by 0 bases and J by 7 bases; unmatched bases: 5. This CDR3 has 15 amino acids. CDR1 GTSNPN and CDR2 SVGIG come from the germline V gene (reference sequence). The CDR3 DNA reads as TGTGCCTGGAGTGTAGGGGGGACAGGGGTTGAAAAACTGTTTTTT. Amino acid sequence: CAWSVGGTGVEKLFF.

This clone has only a few counts. The rearrangement joins TRBV5-1 to TRBJ1-2; possible D gene TRBD1, 5 bases. The length of the CDR3 is 14 residues. Trimming removed 1 base from V and 2 bases from J, with 9 bases in between. The germline gives CDR1 SGHRS, CDR2 YFSETQ. CDR3 residues: CASSLQRQNYGYTF. CDR3 coding DNA: TGCGCCAGCAGCTTGCAACGACAGAACTATGGCTACACCTTC.

This clone was counted only a few times. The chain recombines TRBV7-9 with TRBJ2-3, with a tentative D call TRBD2 (6 bases). Germline-derived CDR1 and CDR2 are SEHNR and FQNEAQ (reference sequence). The CDR3 covers 14 residues. Trimming cost V 1 base and J 5 bases, with 10 bases left between them. The chain's CDR3 is CASSLDGRGDTQYF. The CDR3 bases are TGTGCCAGCAGCTTAGACGGGAGAGGAGATACGCAGTATTTT. Based on the CDR3 plus reference TRBV7-9 and TRBJ2-3, the full variable domain is DTGVSQNPRHKITKRGQNVTFRCDPISEHNRLYWYRQTLGQGPEFLTYFQNEAQLEKSRLLSDRFSAERPKGSFSTLEIQRTEQGDSAMYLCASSLDGRGDTQYFGPGTRLTVL.

The J gene is TRBJ2-1, the V gene TRBV27, with 7 positions matching TRBD2. The CDR3 contains 16 residues. V trimming: 5 bases; J trimming: 7 bases; junction bases outside the gene matches: 14. In germline, CDR1 is MNHEY, CDR2 SMNVEV (reference sequence). The CDR3 loop reads CASSLGRDYRGNEQFF. The CDR3 DNA is TGTGCCAGCAGTCTAGGACGGGACTACCGGGGAAATGAGCAGTTCTTC.

The gene calls are TRBV25-1 and TRBJ2-7, with D possibly TRBD2 on 6 matching bases. Germline V lookup: CDR1 MGHDK, CDR2 SYGVNS. This CDR3 comprises 11 residues. With 4 bases removed from V and 8 bases from J, the gap between germline ends came to 9 bases. Here the CDR3 DNA reads TGTGCCAGCAGTGCAGGGAGGCAGCAGTACTTC. Translated, it gives CASSAGRQQYF.

Comments on this clone: This sample also contains other DNA sequences that code for the same CDR3. The chain has TRBV7-3 and TRBJ1-1; no clear D. Germline V gene data show CDR1 as SGHTA and CDR2 as FQGTGA. With 2 bases removed from V and 0 bases from J, the gap between germline ends came to 7 bases. The CDR3 has 14 amino acids. The CDR3 DNA sequence: TGTGCCAGCAGCTTATCAGGAATGAACACTGAAGCTTTCTTT. Translating it yields CASSLSGMNTEAFF.

The chain uses TRBV10-3 and TRBJ1-2; no clear D. Germline-derived CDR1 and CDR2 are ENHRY and SYGVKD. V was clipped by 11 bases and J by 2 bases, with 15 bases between them. This CDR3 comprises 13 residues. In nucleotides, the CDR3 is TGTGCCTCACACCCCCACAGCAACTATGGCTACACCTTC. Residues: CASHPHSNYGYTF.

This chain joins TRBV7-9 and TRBJ1-1; maybe TRBD1 (6 bases). The CDR3 is 14 residues long. Germline loops: CDR1 SEHNR, CDR2 FQNEAQ (reference sequence). V shed 5 bases and J shed 3 bases, with 13 bases lying between them. The CDR3 is CASSVQGPDTEAFF. Here the CDR3 DNA reads TGTGCCAGCAGCGTACAGGGCCCCGACACTGAAGCTTTCTTT.

This clone has at least ten counts. The gene calls are TRBV18 and TRBJ2-5, with 7 bases that match TRBD1. This CDR3 comprises 13 residues. V lost 6 bases, J lost 3 bases, and 4 bases stayed unmatched. CDR1 is KGHSH and CDR2 is LQKENI in the germline V gene. The CDR3 reads CASSAGTEETQYF. In DNA, the CDR3 is TGTGCCAGCTCCGCTGGGACAGAAGAGACCCAGTACTTC.

There are a few counts of this clone. The chain uses TRBV15 and TRBJ2-3; TRBD2 aligns across 7 bases. Per germline, CDR1 LNHNV and CDR2 YYDKDF (reference sequence). The CDR3 loop spans 15 amino acids. V was clipped by 0 bases and J by 4 bases; unmatched bases: 4. The CDR3 loop is CATSRDGGSSDTQYF. The CDR3 nucleotides read TGTGCCACCAGCAGAGACGGCGGGAGCTCAGATACGCAGTATTTT.

This clone was detected only a few times. This sequence joins TRBV6-5 and TRBJ2-1; D is undetermined. Trimming cost V 4 bases and J 9 bases, with 10 bases left between them. The CDR3 is made up of 12 amino acids. Germline V CDR1 and CDR2: MNHEY, SVGAGI. This CDR3 is CASSWLGAEQFF. The CDR3, as DNA: TGTGCCAGCAGTTGGCTAGGTGCTGAGCAGTTCTTC.

This clone came up a few times. The V and J genes are TRBV7-8 and TRBJ2-1; 9 nucleotides line up with TRBD2. J lost 5 bases, V lost 1 base, and 3 bases had no gene match. This CDR3 has 15 amino acids. Germline V lookup: CDR1 SGHVS, CDR2 FQNEAQ. The CDR3: CASSLELAGNNEQFF. DNA for the CDR3: TGTGCCAGCAGCTTAGAACTAGCGGGCAACAATGAGCAGTTCTTC.

This clone was found a few times. The chain recombines TRBV11-3 with TRBJ2-7, with TRBD1 matching over 11 bases. Germline assignment: CDR1 SGHNT and CDR2 YENEEA. This CDR3 spans 14 amino acids. Trimming took 7 bases from V and 1 from J; bases not matched to a gene: 3. Written as DNA, the CDR3 is TGTGCCAGCATGAGGGACAGGGGGTCCTACGAGCAGTACTTC. Translating gives CASMRDRGSYEQYF.

The genes are TRBV2 and TRBJ2-5; TRBD2 might be the D (5 bases). The CDR3 loop spans 11 amino acids. Germline V gives CDR1 SNHLY, CDR2 FYNNEI. V gave up 8 bases and J gave up 5 bases, with 9 bases separating them. The CDR3 sequence is CASGRFETQYF. In DNA, the CDR3 is TGTGCCAGCGGGAGATTTGAGACCCAGTACTTC.

The V call is TRBV2, the J call TRBJ2-7; 7 bases fit TRBD1. After removal of 7 bases from V and 2 bases from J, the junction contained 14 bases not matched to a gene. The length of the CDR3 is 16 residues. The V gene's germline CDR1 is SNHLY and CDR2 FYNNEI. The CDR3 nucleotides are TGTGCCAGCAACGAGGCAACCGGGACAGCGACCTACGAGCAGTACTTC. This translates into CASNEATGTATYEQYF.

This clone was observed a few times. The chain joins TRBV5-1 to TRBJ1-1; D unclear. Trimming took off 4 bases at V and 0 bases at J, with 10 bases between the two ends. The length of the CDR3 is 14 residues. Germline V gene sequence: CDR1 SGHRS, CDR2 YFSETQ. CDR3 sequence: CASSPGSVNTEAFF. The CDR3 nucleotides read TGCGCCAGCAGCCCGGGGTCAGTGAACACTGAAGCTTTCTTT.